The source of this TCR beta chain is a study of blood T cell repertoires in COVID-19. CDR3 size: 13 residues. The germline gives CDR1 MGHRA, CDR2 YSYEKL. V was pared by 4 bases and J by 5 bases, with 11 bases between. The method was immunoSEQ multiplex PCR; TCRdb's version includes in-frame clones alone and lacks a portion of them. The sample includes 350,000 or so clones, more than 85% of them seen just once. V gene TRBV4-1 combines with J gene TRBJ1-1; D is possibly TRBD1 (6 bases). This TCR came from a woman aged 25 to 39 who had recovered from COVID-19. The sample consisted of PBMCs or T cells enriched from blood (not recorded which). In DNA form, the CDR3 reads TGCGCCAGCAGCCGGGGGCTTGGGACTGAAGCTTTCTTT. Its protein is CASSRGLGTEAFF.